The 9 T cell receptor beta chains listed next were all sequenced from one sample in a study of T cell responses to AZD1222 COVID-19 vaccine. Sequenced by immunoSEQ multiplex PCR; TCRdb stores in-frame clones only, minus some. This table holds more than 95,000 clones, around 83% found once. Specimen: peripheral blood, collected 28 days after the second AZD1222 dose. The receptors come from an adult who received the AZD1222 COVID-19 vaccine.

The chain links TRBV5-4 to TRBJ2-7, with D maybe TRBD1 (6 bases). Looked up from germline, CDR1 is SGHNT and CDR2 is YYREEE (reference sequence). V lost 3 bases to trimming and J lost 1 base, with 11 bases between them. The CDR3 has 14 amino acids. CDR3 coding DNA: TGTGCCAGCAGCTGGGACATTGTTTCCTACGAGCAGTACTTC. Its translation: CASSWDIVSYEQYF.

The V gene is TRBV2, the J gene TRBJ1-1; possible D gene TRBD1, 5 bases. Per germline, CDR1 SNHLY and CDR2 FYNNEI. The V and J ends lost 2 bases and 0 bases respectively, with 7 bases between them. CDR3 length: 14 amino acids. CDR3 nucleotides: TGTGCCAGCAGTGAACTGGGGCTGAACACTGAAGCTTTCTTT. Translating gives CASSELGLNTEAFF.

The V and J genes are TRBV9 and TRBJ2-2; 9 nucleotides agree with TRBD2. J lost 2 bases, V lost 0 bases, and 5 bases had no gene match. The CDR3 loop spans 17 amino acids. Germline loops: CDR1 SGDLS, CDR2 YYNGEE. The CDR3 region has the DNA TGTGCCAGCAGCGTAGGGTTAGCGGGGGTCAACACCGGGGAGCTGTTTTTT. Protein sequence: CASSVGLAGVNTGELFF.

The CDR3 is CASSPGARLAGEYEQYF. The CDR3 coding sequence is TGTGCCAGCTCACCAGGGGCTCGACTAGCGGGGGAATACGAGCAGTACTTC. The chain has TRBV18 and TRBJ2-7, with 12 positions matching TRBD2. The V segment lost 2 bases and the J segment 4 bases; nucleotides outside the gene matches: 9. CDR1 KGHSH and CDR2 LQKENI come from the germline V gene. The CDR3 totals 17 residues.

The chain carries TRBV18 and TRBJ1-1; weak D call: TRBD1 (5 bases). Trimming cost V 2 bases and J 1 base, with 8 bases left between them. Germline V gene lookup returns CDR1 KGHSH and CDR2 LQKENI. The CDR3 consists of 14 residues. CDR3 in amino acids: CASSPVGRNTEAFF. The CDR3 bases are TGTGCCAGCTCACCAGTGGGACGGAACACTGAAGCTTTCTTT.

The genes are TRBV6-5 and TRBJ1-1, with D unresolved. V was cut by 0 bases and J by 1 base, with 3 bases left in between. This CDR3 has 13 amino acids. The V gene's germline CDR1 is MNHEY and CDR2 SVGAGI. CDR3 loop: CASSYSENTEAFF. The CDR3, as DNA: TGTGCCAGCAGTTACTCGGAGAACACTGAAGCTTTCTTT.

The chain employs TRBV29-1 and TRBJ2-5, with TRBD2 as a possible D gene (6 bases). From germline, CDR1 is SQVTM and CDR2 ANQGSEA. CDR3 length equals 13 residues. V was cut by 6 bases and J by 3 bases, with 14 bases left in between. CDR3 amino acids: CSVRRETKETQYF. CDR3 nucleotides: TGCAGCGTGCGACGGGAGACCAAAGAGACCCAGTACTTC.

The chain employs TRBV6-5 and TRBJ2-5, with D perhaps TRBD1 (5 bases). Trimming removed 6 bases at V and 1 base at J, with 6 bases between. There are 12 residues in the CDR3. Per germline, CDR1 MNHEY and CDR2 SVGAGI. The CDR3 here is CASRRGQETQYF. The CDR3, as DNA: TGTGCCAGCAGAAGGGGCCAAGAGACCCAGTACTTC.

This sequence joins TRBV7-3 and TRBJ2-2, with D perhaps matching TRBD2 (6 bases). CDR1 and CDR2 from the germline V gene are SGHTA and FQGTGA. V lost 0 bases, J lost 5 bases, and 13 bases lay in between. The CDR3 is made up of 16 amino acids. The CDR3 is CASSLTQWAGTGELFF. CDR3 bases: TGTGCCAGCAGCTTAACCCAATGGGCGGGGACCGGGGAGCTGTTTTTT.